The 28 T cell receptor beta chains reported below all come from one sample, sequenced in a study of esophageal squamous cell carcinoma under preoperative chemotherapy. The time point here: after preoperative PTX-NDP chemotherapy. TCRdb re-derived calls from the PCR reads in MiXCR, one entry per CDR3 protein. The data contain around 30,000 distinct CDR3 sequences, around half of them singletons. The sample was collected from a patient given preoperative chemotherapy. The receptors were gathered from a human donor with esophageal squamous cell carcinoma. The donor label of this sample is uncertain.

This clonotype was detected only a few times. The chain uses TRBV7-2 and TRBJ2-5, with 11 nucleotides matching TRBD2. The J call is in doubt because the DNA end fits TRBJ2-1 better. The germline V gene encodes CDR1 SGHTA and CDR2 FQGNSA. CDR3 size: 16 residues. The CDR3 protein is CASSIPLAGGAETQFF. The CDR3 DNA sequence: TGTGCCAGCAGCATCCCCCTAGCGGGGGGCGCCGAGACCCAGTTCTTC.

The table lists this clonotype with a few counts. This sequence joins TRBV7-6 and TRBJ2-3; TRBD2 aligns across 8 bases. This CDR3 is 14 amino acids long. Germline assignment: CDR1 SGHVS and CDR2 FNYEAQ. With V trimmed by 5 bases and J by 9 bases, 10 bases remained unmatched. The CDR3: CASSAGGDQETQYF. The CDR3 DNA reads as TGTGCCAGCAGCGCGGGGGGTGACCAAGAGACGCAGTATTTT.

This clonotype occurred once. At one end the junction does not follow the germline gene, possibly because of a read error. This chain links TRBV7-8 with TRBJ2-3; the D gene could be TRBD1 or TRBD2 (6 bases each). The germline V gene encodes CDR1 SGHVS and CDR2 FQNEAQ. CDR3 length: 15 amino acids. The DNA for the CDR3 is TGTGCCGGGGGGCTCGTGGGGGGCGGCAAAGATACGCAGTATTTC. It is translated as CAGGLVGGGKDTQYF.

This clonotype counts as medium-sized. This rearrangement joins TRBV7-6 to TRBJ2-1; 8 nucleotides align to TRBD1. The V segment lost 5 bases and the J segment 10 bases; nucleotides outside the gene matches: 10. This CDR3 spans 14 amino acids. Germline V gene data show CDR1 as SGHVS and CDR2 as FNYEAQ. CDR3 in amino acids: CASSGQGPTSEQFF. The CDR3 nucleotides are TGTGCCAGCAGCGGACAGGGCCCTACCTCAGAGCAGTTCTTC.

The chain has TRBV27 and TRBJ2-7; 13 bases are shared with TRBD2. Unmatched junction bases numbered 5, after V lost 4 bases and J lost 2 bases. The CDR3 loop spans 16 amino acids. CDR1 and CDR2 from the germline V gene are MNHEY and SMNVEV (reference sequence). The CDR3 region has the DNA TGTGCCAGCAGTTCGCCTACTAGCGGGAGGGCCTACGAGCAGTACTTC. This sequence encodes CASSSPTSGRAYEQYF.

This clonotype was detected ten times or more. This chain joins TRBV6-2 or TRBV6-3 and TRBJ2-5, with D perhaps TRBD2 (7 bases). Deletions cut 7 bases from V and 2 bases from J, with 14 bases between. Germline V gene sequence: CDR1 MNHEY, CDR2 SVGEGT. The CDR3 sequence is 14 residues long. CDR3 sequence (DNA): TGTGCCAGCACTAGGGGGGGCATACAAGAGACCCAGTACTTC. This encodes CASTRGGIQETQYF.

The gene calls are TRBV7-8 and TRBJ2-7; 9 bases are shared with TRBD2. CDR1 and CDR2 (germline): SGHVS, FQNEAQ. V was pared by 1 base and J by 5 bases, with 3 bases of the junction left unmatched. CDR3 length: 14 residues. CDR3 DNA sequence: TGTGCCAGCAGCTTAGATAGGACTAGCGACGAGCAGTACTTC. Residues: CASSLDRTSDEQYF.

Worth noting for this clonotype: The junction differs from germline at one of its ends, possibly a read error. Here the CDR3 reads CAGSRLRGANTGALYF. In DNA form, the CDR3 reads TGTGCCGGCAGCCGCCTCCGGGGGGCAAACACCGGGGCGCTGTATTTT. The J gene is TRBJ2-2, the V gene TRBV7-8, with a possible D match to TRBD2 (7 bases). Per the germline V gene, CDR1 is SGHVS and CDR2 is FQNEAQ. This CDR3 spans 16 amino acids.

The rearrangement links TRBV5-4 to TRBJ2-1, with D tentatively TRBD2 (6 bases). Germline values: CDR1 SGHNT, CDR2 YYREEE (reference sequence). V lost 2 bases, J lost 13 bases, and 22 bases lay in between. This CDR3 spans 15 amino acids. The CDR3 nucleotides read TGTGCCAGCAGCTTAGACCTAGTGCGCGGGGAGACCCAGTTCTTC. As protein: CASSLDLVRGETQFF.

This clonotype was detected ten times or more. The CDR3 DNA reads TGTGCCATCAGTGACTCAGACAGGGGGCGAGGTCAGCCCCAGCATTTT. Translated: CAISDSDRGRGQPQHF. V gene TRBV10-3 combines with J gene TRBJ1-5, with 10 bases that match TRBD1. V shed 3 bases and J 6 bases; nucleotides not matched to a gene: 8. The CDR3 runs to 16 residues. CDR1 is ENHRY, CDR2 SYGVKD, per germline.

The CDR3 loop reads CASSPRWGQETQFF. CDR3 in DNA: TGTGCCAGCAGCCCCCGGTGGGGACAAGAGACCCAGTTCTTC. V and J are TRBV7-8 and TRBJ2-1; perhaps TRBD1 as D (6 bases). V lost 5 bases and J 13 bases, leaving 21 bases between the germline ends. CDR1 is SGHVS and CDR2 is FQNEAQ in the germline V gene. The CDR3 is 14 residues long.

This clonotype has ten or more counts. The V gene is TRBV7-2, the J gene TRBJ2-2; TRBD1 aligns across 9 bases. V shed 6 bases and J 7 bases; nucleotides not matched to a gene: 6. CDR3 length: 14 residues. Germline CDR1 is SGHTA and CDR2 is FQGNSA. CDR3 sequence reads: CASRWTGEGGELFF. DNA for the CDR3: TGTGCCAGCAGGTGGACAGGGGAGGGCGGGGAGCTGTTTTTT.

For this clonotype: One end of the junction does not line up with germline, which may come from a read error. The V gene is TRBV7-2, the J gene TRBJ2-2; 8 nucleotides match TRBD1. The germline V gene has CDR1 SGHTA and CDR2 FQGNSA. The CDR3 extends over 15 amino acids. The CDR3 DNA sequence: TGTGCCAGCAGCAGCACCGGGACAGGAACCGATGAGCTGTATTTT. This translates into CASSSTGTGTDELYF. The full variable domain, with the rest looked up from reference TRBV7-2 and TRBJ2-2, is GAGVSQSPSNKVTEKGKDVELRCDPISGHTALYWYRQSLGQGLEFLIYFQGNSAPDKSGLPSDRFSAERTGGSVSTLTIQRTQQEDSAVYLCASSSTGTGTDELYFGEGSRLTVL.

CDR3: CASSLAGLGGNEQFF. The CDR3 DNA reads as TGTGCCAGCAGCTTAGCGGGACTAGGGGGCAATGAGCAGTTCTTC. V usage is TRBV7-9 and J usage is TRBJ2-1; 8 positions agree with TRBD2. Losses at the gene ends were 0 bases for V and 6 bases for J; bases not matched to a gene: 4. The CDR3 is 15 residues long. Germline V CDR1 and CDR2: SEHNR, FQNEAQ (reference sequence).

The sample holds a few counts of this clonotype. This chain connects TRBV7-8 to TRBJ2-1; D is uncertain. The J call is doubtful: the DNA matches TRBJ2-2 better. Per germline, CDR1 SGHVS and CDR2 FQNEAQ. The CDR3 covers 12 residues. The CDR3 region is CASSLEADELFF. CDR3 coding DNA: TGTGCCAGCAGCTTAGAAGCTGATGAGCTGTTTTTT.

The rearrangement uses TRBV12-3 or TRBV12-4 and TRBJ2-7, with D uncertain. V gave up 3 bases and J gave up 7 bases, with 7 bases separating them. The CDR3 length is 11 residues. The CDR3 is CASSFGQEQYF. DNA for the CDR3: TGTGCCAGCAGTTTCGGGCAGGAGCAGTACTTC.

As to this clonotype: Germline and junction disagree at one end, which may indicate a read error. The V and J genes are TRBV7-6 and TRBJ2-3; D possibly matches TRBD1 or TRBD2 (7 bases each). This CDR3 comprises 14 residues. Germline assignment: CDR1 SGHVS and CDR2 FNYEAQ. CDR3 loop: CGGRGGGATDMQYF. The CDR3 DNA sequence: TGCGGCGGCAGGGGGGGGGGGGCCACAGACATGCAGTACTTT.

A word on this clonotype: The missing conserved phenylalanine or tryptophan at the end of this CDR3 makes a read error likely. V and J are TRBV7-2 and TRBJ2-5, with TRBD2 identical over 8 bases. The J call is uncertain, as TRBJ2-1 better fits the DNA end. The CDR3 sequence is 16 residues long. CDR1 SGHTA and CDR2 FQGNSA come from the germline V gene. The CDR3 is CASSSGRGAPPASQFS. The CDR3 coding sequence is TGTGCCAGCAGCTCTGGGCGGGGGGCCCCTCCAGCGTCCCAGTTCTCC.

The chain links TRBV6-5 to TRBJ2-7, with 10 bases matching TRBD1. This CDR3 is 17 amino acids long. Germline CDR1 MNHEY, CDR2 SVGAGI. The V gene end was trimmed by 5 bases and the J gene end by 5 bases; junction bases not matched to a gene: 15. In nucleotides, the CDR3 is TGTGCCAGCAGTCACGGCTATGACAGGGGGCGCGCGGACGAGCAGTACTTC. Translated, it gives CASSHGYDRGRADEQYF.

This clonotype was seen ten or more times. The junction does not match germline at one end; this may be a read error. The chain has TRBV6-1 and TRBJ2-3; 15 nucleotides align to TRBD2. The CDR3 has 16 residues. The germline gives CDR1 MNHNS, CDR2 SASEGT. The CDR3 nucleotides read TGTGCCAGCAGAGAAGGGACTAGCGGGGGGATTCCTACGCAGTATTTT. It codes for CASREGTSGGIPTQYF.

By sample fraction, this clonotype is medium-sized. CDR3 sequence (DNA): TGTGCCAGCAGCTTAGATGGGGGCGGCGAGCAGTACTTC. Protein sequence: CASSLDGGGEQYF. V gene TRBV7-3 combines with J gene TRBJ2-5; the D gene is possibly TRBD1 (6 bases). The J call may not be correct, given that the DNA end is closer to TRBJ2-7. CDR1 is SGHTA and CDR2 is FQGTGA in the germline V gene. The CDR3 loop spans 13 amino acids.

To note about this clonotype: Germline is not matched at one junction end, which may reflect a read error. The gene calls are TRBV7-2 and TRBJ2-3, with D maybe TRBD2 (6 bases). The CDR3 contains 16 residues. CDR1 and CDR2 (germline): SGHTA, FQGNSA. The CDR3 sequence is CASRGRAGGVGDTQYF. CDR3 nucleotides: TGTGCCAGCAGGGGCCGGGCGGGCGGGGTCGGAGATACGCAGTATTTC. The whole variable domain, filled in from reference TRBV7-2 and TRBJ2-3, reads GAGVSQSPSNKVTEKGKDVELRCDPISGHTALYWYRQSLGQGLEFLIYFQGNSAPDKSGLPSDRFSAERTGGSVSTLTIQRTQQEDSAVYLCASRGRAGGVGDTQYFGPGTRLTVL.

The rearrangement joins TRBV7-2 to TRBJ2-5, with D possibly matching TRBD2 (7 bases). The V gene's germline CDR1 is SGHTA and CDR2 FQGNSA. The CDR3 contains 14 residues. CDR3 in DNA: TGTGCGGGCCGCGGGGGCGGCGACCAAGGCATCCAGTACTTC. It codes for CAGRGGGDQGIQYF.

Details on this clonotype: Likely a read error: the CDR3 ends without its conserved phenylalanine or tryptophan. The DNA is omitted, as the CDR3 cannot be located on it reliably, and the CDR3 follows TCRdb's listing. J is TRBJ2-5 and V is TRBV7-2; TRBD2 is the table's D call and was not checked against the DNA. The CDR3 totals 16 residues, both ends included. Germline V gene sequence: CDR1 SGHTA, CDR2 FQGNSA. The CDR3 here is CASSSGRGAPRTTQHS.

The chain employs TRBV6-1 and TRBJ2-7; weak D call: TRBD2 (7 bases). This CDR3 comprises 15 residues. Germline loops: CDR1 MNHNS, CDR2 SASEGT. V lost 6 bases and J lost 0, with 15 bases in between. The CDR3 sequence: CASSLGGAYSYEQYF. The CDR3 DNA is TGTGCCAGCAGCCTGGGGGGGGCGTACTCCTACGAGCAGTACTTC.

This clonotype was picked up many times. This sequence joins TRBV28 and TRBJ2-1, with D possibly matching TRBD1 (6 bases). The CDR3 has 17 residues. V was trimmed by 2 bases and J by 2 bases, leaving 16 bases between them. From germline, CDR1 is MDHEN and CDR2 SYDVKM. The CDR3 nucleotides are TGTGCCAGCAGTTTACCCCACAGGGCGGTAGCCTACAATGAGCAGTTCTTC. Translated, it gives CASSLPHRAVAYNEQFF.

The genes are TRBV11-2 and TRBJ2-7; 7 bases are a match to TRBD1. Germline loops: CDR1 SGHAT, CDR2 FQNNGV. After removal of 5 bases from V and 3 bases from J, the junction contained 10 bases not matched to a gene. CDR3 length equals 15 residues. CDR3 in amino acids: CASSRDRVIFYEQYF. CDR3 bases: TGTGCCAGCAGCCGAGACAGGGTCATTTTCTACGAGCAGTACTTC.

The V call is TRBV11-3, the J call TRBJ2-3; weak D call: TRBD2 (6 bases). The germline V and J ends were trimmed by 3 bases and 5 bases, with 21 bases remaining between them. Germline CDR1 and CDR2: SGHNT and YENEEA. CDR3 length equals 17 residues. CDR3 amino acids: CASSLEAGRGDVDTQYF. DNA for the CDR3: TGTGCCAGCAGCTTGGAAGCCGGGAGAGGGGATGTAGATACGCAGTATTTT.